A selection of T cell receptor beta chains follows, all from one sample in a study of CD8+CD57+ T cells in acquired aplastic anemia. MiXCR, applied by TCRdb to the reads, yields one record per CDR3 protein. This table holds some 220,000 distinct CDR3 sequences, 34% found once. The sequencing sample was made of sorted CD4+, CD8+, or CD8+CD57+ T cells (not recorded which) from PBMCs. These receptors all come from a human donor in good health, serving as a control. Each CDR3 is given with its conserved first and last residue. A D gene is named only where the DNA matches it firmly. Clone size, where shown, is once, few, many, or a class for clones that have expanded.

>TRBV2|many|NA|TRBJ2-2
TGTGCCAGCAGTGGGCAGGGGCGGTACACCGGGGAGCTGTTTTTT
CASSGQGRYTGELFF
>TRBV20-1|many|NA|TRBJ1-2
TGCAGTGCTAGAGACGGGGGGGGCAGGGGTTATGGCTACACCTTC
CSARDGGGRGYGYTF
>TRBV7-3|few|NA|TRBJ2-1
TGTGCCAGCAGCTTAGTCGGGACTCCGACTTACAATGAGCAGTTCTTC
CASSLVGTPTYNEQFF
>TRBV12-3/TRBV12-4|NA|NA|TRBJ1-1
TGTGCCAGCAGTTATTGGACAGCCTGGAACACTGAAGCTTTCTTT
CASSYWTAWNTEAFF
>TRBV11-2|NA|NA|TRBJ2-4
TGTGCCAGCAACCGCCAAGGTTCTCTAAACATTCAGTACTTC
CASNRQGSLNIQYF
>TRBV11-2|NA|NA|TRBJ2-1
TGTGCCAGCAGCTTAGAACGTTCGGGGACTGGGGGGACGACAGAGCAGTTCTTC
CASSLERSGTGGTTEQFF
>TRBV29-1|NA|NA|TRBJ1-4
TGCAGTGCCCGACGGGCAACTAATGAAAAACTGTTTTTT
CSARRATNEKLFF
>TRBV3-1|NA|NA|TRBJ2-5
TGTGCCAGCAGCCAAGGAGAGCAAGAGACCCAGTACTTC
CASSQGEQETQYF
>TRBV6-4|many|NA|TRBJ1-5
TGTGCCAGCAGTAAGGAAGGAGGCAATCAGCCCCAGCATTTT
CASSKEGGNQPQHF
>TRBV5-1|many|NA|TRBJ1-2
TGCGCCAGCCGATCGACAGGCCTCCCCTACTATGGCTACACCTTC
CASRSTGLPYYGYTF
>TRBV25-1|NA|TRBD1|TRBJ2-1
TGTGCCAGCAGTGAATACGGTCCAGGGGGTGCCTACAATGAGCAGTTCTTC
CASSEYGPGGAYNEQFF
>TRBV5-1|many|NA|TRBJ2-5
TGCGCCAGCAGCTCCCAGGGGATCGGGGAGACCCAGTACTTC
CASSSQGIGETQYF
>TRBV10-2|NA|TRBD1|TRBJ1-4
TGCGCCAGCAGTCAAATCCCGGGACAGGGGACTAATGAAAAACTGTTTTTT
CASSQIPGQGTNEKLFF
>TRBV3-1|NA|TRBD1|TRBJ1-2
TGTGCCAGCAGCCCCGGACAGGGTGTTCGCTACACCTTC
CASSPGQGVRYTF
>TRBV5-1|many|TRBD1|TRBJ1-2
TGCGCCAGCAGGACGCAGGGGGCAGTTGACTATGGCTACACCTTC
CASRTQGAVDYGYTF
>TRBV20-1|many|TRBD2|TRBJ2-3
TGCAGTGCCAGGACTAGCGGAAGCACAGATACGCAGTATTTT
CSARTSGSTDTQYF
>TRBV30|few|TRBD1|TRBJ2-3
TGTGCCTGGACAGTTTCCGGGACAGCAACAGATACGCAGTATTTT
CAWTVSGTATDTQYF
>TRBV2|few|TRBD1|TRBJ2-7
TGTGCCAGCAGCGACAGGGTACTGGACGAGCAGTACTTC
CASSDRVLDEQYF
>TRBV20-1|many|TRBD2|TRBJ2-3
TGCAGCAGGAGCCATAGCGGGACCACAGATACGCAGTATTTT
CSRSHSGTTDTQYF
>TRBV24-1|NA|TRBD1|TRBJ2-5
TGTGCCACCAGTGACAATAACAGGGGGCAGTACCAAGAGACCCAGTACTTC
CATSDNNRGQYQETQYF
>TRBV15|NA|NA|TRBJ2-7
TGTGCCACCAGCACTTCCCAAATCGGCGAGCAGTACTTC
CATSTSQIGEQYF
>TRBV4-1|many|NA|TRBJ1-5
TGCGCCAGCAGCCAAGACAGGGGATCCAATCAGCCCCAGCATTTT
CASSQDRGSNQPQHF
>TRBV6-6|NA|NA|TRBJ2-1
TGTGCCAGCAGTTACTCTGGAGCGGCGAATGAGCAGTTCTTC
CASSYSGAANEQFF
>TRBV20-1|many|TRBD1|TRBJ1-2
TGCAGTGCTAGAGATCCAGGGGGAGCAGGGGCCGGGTATGGCTACACCTTC
CSARDPGGAGAGYGYTF
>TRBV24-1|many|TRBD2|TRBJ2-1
TGTGCCACCAGTGATTTTGGCGGGAGGGGGCCTCGCTCCTACAATGAGCAGTTCTTC
CATSDFGGRGPRSYNEQFF
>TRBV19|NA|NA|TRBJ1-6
TGTGCCAGTAGTGCAGCGAGAAGTCCATATTCACCCCTCCACTTT
CASSAARSPYSPLHF
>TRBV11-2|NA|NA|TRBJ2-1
TGTGCCAGCAGCTTAGGTTCCTACTACAATGAGCAGTTCTTC
CASSLGSYYNEQFF
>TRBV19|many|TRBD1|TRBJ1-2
TGTGCCAGTAAGACGGTGGGACAGGGCTATGGCTACACCTTC
CASKTVGQGYGYTF
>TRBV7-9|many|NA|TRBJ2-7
TGTGCCAGCAGCTTAGTCCAGGGTACCTCCTACGAGCAGTACTTC
CASSLVQGTSYEQYF
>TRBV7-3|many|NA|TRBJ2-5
TGTGCCAGCAGCCCCGCGACTAGAGGAGAGACCCAGTACTTC
CASSPATRGETQYF
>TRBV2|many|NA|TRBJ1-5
TGTGCCAGCAGTGAGGAGGTTAGCAATCAGCCCCAGCATTTT
CASSEEVSNQPQHF
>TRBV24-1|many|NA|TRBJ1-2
TGTGCCACCAGTGAGGCAGGGCGCAACTATGGCTACACCTTC
CATSEAGRNYGYTF
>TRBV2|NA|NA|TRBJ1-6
TGTGCCAGCACAGGGACGGGGAATTCACCCCTCCACTTT
CASTGTGNSPLHF
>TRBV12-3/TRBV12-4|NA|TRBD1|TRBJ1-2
TGTGCCAGCAGTTCCTGGGACAGGGTCTATGGCTACACCTTC
CASSSWDRVYGYTF
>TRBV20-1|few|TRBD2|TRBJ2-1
TGCAGTGCTAGAGTCCGGGGGGTAAGCTCCTACAATGAGCAGTTCTTC
CSARVRGVSSYNEQFF
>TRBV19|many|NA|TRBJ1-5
TGTGCCAGTAGTGTTGGACAGAATCAGCCCCAGCATTTT
CASSVGQNQPQHF
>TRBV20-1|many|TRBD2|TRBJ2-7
TGCAGTGCTACGGGACTAGCGGGAGGATCCTACGAGCAGTACTTC
CSATGLAGGSYEQYF
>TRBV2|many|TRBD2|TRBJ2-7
TGTGCCAGCAGTGAAGCCCTAGAAATACAGCGGGACCGCTCCTACGAGCAGTACTTC
CASSEALEIQRDRSYEQYF
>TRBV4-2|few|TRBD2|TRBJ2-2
TGTGCCAGCAGCCTCCAAACTAGCGGGAGTTTCACCGGGGAGCTGTTTTTT
CASSLQTSGSFTGELFF
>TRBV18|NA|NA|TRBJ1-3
TGTGCCAGCTCACCATCGGAAAACACCATATATTTT
CASSPSENTIYF
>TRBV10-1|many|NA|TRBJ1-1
TGCGCCAGCAGTGAGGCCACAAGGCCAAGGAACACTGAAGCTTTCTTT
CASSEATRPRNTEAFF
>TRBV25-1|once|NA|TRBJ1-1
TGTGCCAGCAGTGGTGCGGGGGGCACTGAAGCTTTCTTT
CASSGAGGTEAFF
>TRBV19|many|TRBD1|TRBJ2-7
TGTGCCAGTAGTATATCAGGCGGGACAGGGGGGGGCTACGAGCAGTACTTC
CASSISGGTGGGYEQYF
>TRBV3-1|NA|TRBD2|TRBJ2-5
TGTGCCAGCAGCCAAGATGGACAGAGACTAGCGGGGGTTACCCAAGAGACCCAGTACTTC
CASSQDGQRLAGVTQETQYF
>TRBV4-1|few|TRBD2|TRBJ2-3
TGCGCCAGCAGCCAGGAGCGGGAGGGTGGAGATACGCAGTATTTT
CASSQEREGGDTQYF
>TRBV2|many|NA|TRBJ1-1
TGTGCCACCTCGGGACGGATGAACACTGAAGCTTTCTTT
CATSGRMNTEAFF
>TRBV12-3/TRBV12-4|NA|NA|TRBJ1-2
TGTGCCAGCAGTGACAAACAGCGAAACTATGGCTACACCTTC
CASSDKQRNYGYTF
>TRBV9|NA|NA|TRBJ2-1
TGTGCCAGCAGCGACGTAGGGGGGAATGAGCAGTTCTTC
CASSDVGGNEQFF
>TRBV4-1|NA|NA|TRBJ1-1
TGCGCCAGCAGACGGGGGTTCTTCGGGGACTTGAACACTGAAGCTTTCTTT
CASRRGFFGDLNTEAFF
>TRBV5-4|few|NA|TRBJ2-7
TGTGCCAGCAGCCCCCGCCTGGACGGAGGTGAGCAGTACTTC
CASSPRLDGGEQYF
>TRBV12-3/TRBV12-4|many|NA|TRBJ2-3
TGTGCCAGTCGGGTCACAGATACGCAGTATTTT
CASRVTDTQYF
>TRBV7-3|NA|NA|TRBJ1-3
TGTGCCAGCAGCTTAGAGGCGAAACTCTCTGGAAACACCATATATTTT
CASSLEAKLSGNTIYF
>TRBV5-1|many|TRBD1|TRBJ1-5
TGCGCCAGCAGCTTGGACGGGACAGGGCCCCAGCCCCAGCATTTT
CASSLDGTGPQPQHF
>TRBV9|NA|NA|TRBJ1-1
TGTGCCAGCAGCGTAGATGCCGGGGGAGGGAGGACTGAAGCTTTCTTT
CASSVDAGGGRTEAFF
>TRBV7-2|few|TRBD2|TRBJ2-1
TGTGCCAGCAGCTTAGCCGGGGGGACTAGCAACCATGAGCAGTTCTTC
CASSLAGGTSNHEQFF
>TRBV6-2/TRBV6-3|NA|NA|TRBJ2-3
TGTGCCAGCAGTTACCCGGGGAGTGGGGTTACGCAGTATTTT
CASSYPGSGVTQYF
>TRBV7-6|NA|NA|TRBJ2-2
TGTGCCAGCGTGTCAGGGCCGGACACCGGGGAGCTGTTTTTT
CASVSGPDTGELFF
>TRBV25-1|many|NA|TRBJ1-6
TGTGCCAGCAGTGCCACTGGGAATTCACCCCTCCACTTT
CASSATGNSPLHF
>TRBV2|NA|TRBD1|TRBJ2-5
TGTGCCAGCAGTGCTGGGACAGGGGCAGAGACCCAGTACTTC
CASSAGTGAETQYF
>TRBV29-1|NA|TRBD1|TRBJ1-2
TGCAGCGTTGATAGGGCAGGGGGCCCGACTAACTATGGCTACACCTTC
CSVDRAGGPTNYGYTF